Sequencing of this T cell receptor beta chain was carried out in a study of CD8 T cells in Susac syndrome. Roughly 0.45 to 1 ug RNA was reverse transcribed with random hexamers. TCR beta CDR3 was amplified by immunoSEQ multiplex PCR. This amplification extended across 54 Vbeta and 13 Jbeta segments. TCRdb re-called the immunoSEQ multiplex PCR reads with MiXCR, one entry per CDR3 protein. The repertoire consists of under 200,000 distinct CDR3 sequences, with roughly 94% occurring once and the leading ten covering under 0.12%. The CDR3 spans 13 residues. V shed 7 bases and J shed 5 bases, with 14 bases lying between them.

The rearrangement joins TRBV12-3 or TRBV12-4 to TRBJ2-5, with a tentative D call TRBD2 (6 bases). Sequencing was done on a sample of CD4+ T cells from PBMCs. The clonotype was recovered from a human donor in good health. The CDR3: CASTSPSGETQYF. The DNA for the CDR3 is TGTGCCAGCACCTCCCCGAGCGGGGAGACCCAGTACTTC.